The clone carrying this TCR beta chain has a handful of counts. Antigen: not known. Just one base apart from a much larger clone, this may be a read error. V dropped 1 base and J dropped 3; count of bases not matched to a gene: 1. The CDR3 consists of 15 residues. Germline V lookup: CDR1 SGHTA, CDR2 FQGTGA. These data originate in a study of T-cell reconstitution after alpha-beta-depleted transplantation in children. Whole-study results and caveats: At day 60, the high TCRbeta diversity found in some patients originated from recipient T cells and thymic progenitors that had survived.

Unique molecular identifiers were incorporated during preparation of the TCRbeta library. MiXCR, applied by TCRdb to the PCR reads, yields one record per CDR3 protein. The top ten clones hold roughly 14% of a sample with some 550,000 distinct CDR3 sequences, 20% to 25% of them seen once. This TCR was sampled from a boy under two years old who had a stem cell transplant for acute myeloid leukemia, so the T cells may come from the graft donor. J is TRBJ2-1 and V is TRBV7-3, with 9 bases lining up with TRBD2. The sample consisted of PBMCs, mostly from graft donor cells, taken 360 days after TCRalphabeta/CD19-depleted stem cell transplant. The CDR3 reads CASSLIAGDYNEQFF. CDR3 nucleotides: TGTGCCAGCAGCTTAATAGCGGGGGACTACAATGAGCAGTTCTTC. The whole variable domain, filled in from reference TRBV7-3 and TRBJ2-1, reads GAGVSQTPSNKVTEKGKYVELRCDPISGHTALYWYRQSLGQGPEFLIYFQGTGAADDSGLPNDRFFAVRPEGSVSTLKIQRTERGDSAVYLCASSLIAGDYNEQFFGPGTRLTVL.